This TCR beta chain was sequenced for a study of glioma-infiltrating T cells after dendritic cell vaccination. Study-level background: At biweekly intervals, patients got three intradermal dendritic cell vaccine injections.

The time point here: after dendritic cell vaccination, including at tumor progression/relapse. Primers: 60 V beta forward and 13 J beta reverse. Profiled with immunoSEQ multiplex PCR; TCRdb holds only in-frame clones, not every one. The sample shows some 110,000 clones, 90% of them seen only once. About this clone: As yet, its antigen is unknown.

Study outcomes and limitations: Few patients contributed both blood and tumor specimens.

There are 15 residues in the CDR3. The germline gives CDR1 GTSNPN, CDR2 SVGIG (reference sequence). V lost 3 bases and J 2 bases, leaving 16 bases between the germline ends. The material sequenced was blood, taken after dendritic cell vaccination. The V call is TRBV30, the J call TRBJ2-5; possible D gene TRBD2, 5 bases. The origin of this receptor is a human donor with glioblastoma. This CDR3 reads CAWRKMGSRQETQYF. DNA for the CDR3: TGTGCCTGGAGAAAAATGGGGAGTCGGCAAGAGACCCAGTACTTC.